These 4 T cell receptor beta chains were all obtained from the same sample, sequenced in a study of T-cell reconstitution after alpha-beta-depleted transplantation in children. The TCRbeta library incorporated unique molecular identifiers. In TCRdb, the PCR reads were re-called with MiXCR into one record per CDR3 protein. In the table there are 300,000 to 350,000 distinct CDR3 sequences, about a sixth of which are singletons. The sample was PBMCs, mostly from graft donor cells, taken 360 days after TCRalphabeta/CD19-depleted stem cell transplant. The receptors here all came from a male patient aged 2-9 years who had a stem cell transplant for acute lymphoblastic leukemia, so the T cells may come from the graft donor.

This clonotype was picked up a small number of times. This chain links TRBV9 with TRBJ2-1; the D gene is possibly TRBD2 (8 bases). The CDR3 loop spans 18 amino acids. The V gene lost 4 bases and the J gene lost 4 bases, with 24 bases spanning the gap. Germline assignment: CDR1 SGDLS and CDR2 YYNGEE. CDR3 DNA sequence: TGTGCCAGCAGCCCCCAGAGGACAGGTGCGGGAGGTTACAATGAGCAGTTCTTC. The encoded protein is CASSPQRTGAGGYNEQFF.

This clonotype was detected only a few times. The chain has TRBV20-1 and TRBJ2-1, with no clear D. With 3 bases removed from V and 12 bases from J, the gap between germline ends came to 15 bases. In germline, CDR1 is DFQATT, CDR2 SNEGSKA (reference sequence). The CDR3 spans 12 residues. The CDR3 DNA sequence: TGCAGTGCTAGCCAAGGCGGAGATGTGCAGTTCTTC. It yields the protein CSASQGGDVQFF.

The chain uses TRBV7-3 and TRBJ2-3; the match to TRBD2 covers 10 bases. The germline gives CDR1 SGHTA, CDR2 FQGTGA. This CDR3 comprises 15 residues. Trimming took 3 bases from V and 4 from J; bases not matched to a gene: 4. The chain's CDR3 is CASSFGTSEADTQYF. The CDR3 region has the DNA TGTGCCAGCAGCTTCGGGACTAGCGAAGCAGATACGCAGTATTTT.

The chain carries TRBV12-3 or TRBV12-4 and TRBJ2-7, with unresolved D. The CDR3 runs 16 residues. V gave up 6 bases and J gave up 3 bases, with 21 bases separating them. The CDR3 nucleotides are TGTGCCAGCAGCCCCCATCATGCTGGACGTATCTACGAGCAGTACTTC. Protein: CASSPHHAGRIYEQYF.